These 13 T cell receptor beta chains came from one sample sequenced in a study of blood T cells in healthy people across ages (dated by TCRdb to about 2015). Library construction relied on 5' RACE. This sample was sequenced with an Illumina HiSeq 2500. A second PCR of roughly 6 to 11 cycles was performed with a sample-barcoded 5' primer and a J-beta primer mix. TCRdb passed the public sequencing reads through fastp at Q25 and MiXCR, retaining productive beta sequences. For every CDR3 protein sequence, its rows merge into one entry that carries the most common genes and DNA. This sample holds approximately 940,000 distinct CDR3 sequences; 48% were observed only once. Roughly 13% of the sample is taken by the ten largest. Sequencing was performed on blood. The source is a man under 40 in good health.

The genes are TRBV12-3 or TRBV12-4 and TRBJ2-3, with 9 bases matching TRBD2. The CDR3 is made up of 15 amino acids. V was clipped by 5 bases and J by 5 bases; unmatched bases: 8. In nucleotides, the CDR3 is TGTGCCAGCAGTGGGAGCGGGGGGCCTGAAGATACGCAGTATTTT. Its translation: CASSGSGGPEDTQYF.

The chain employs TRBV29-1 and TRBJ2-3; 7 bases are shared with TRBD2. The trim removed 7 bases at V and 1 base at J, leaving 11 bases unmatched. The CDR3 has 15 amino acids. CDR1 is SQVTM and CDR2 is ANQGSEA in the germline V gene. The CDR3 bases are TGCAGCGCCGAGGTGGGGGGAGGGGGCACAGATACGCAGTATTTT. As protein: CSAEVGGGGTDTQYF.

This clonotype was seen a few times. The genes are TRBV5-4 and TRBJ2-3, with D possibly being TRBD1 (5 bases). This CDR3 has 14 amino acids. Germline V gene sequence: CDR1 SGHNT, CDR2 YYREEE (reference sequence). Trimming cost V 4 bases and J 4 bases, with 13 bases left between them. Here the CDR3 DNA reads TGTGCCAGCAGCCCCAGCCAGGGCTCAGATACGCAGTATTTT. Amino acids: CASSPSQGSDTQYF. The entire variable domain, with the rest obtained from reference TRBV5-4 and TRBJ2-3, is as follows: ETGVTQSPTHLIKTRGQQVTLRCSSQSGHNTVSWYQQALGQGPQFIFQYYREEENGRGNFPPRFSGLQFPNYSSELNVNALELDDSALYLCASSPSQGSDTQYFGPGTRLTVL.

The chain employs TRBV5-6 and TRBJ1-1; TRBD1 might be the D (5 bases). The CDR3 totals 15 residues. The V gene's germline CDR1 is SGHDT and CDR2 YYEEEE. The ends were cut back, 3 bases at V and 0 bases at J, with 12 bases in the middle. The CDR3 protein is CASSSQGILNTEAFF. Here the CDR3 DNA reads TGTGCCAGCAGCTCGCAGGGTATCTTGAACACTGAAGCTTTCTTT.

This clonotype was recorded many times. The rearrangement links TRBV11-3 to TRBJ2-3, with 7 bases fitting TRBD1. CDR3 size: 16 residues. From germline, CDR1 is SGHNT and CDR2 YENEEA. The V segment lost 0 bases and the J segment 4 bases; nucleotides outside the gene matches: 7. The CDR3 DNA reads TGTGCCAGCAGCTTAGAAGGGGGCATAGAATCAGATACGCAGTATTTT. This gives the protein CASSLEGGIESDTQYF.

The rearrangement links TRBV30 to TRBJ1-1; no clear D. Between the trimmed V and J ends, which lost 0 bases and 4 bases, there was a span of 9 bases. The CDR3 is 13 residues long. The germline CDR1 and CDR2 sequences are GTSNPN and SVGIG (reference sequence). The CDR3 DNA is TGTGCCTGGAGTGTAGTGTGGAGCACTGAAGCTTTCTTT. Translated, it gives CAWSVVWSTEAFF.

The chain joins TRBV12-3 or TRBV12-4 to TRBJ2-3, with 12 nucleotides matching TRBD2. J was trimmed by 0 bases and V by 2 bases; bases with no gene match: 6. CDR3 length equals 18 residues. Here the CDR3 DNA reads TGTGCCAGCAGTTTATCTAGCGGGGGGGATTCTAGCACAGATACGCAGTATTTT. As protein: CASSLSSGGDSSTDTQYF.

The CDR3 region has the DNA TGTGCCAGCAGCACCAGGGTCTTAGGCACAGATACGCAGTATTTT. Translation: CASSTRVLGTDTQYF. V gene TRBV5-5 combines with J gene TRBJ2-3; D is possibly TRBD1 (5 bases). Between the trimmed V and J ends, which lost 4 bases and 1 base, there was a span of 13 bases. The germline V gene has CDR1 SGHKS and CDR2 YYEKEE (reference sequence). CDR3 length: 15 amino acids.

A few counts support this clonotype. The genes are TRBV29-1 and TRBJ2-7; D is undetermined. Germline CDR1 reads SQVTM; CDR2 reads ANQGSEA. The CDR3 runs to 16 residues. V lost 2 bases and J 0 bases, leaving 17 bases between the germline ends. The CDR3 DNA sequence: TGCAGCGTTGAATACGTAACAGAAAAAAGCTCCTACGAGCAGTACTTC. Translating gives CSVEYVTEKSSYEQYF.

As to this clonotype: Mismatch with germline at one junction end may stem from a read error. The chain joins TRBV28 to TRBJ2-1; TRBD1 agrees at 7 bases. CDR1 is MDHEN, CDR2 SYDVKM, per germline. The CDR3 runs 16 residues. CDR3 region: CAGSSPDRASNNEQFF. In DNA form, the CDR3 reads TGTGCCGGCAGTTCGCCTGACAGGGCTTCCAACAATGAGCAGTTCTTC.

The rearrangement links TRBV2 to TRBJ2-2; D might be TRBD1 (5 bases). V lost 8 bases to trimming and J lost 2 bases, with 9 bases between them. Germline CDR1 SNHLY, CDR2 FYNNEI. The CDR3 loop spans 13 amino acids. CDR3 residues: CASATDNTGELFF. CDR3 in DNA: TGTGCCAGCGCGACAGACAACACCGGGGAGCTGTTTTTT.

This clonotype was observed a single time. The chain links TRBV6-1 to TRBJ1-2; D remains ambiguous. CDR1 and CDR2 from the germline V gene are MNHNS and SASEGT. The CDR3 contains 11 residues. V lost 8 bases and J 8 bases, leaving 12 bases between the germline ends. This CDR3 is CASLQEYGYTF. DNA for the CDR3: TGTGCCAGCTTGCAGGAGTACGGCTACACCTTC.

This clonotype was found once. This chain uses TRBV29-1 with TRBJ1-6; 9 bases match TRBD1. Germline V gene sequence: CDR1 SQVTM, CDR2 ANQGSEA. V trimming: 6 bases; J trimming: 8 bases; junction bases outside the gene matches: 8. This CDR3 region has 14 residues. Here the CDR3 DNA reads TGCAGCGTGGGGGACAGGGCCGGGGATTCACCCCTCCACTTT. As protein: CSVGDRAGDSPLHF.